This T cell receptor beta chain was identified during a study of shared clonotypes between healthy human individuals. For the study at large: The study used three CD4 naive, three CD4 memory, two CD8 naive and one CD8 memory plate per donor. Study-wide results and caveats: Estimated richness was generally greater in naive than memory subsets.

A word on this clone: Its target is unknown.

Selected positively for CCR7 and CD45RO-negative, naive CD8 cells excluded terminally differentiated effector memory CD45RA+ cells. For sorted subsets, approximately 0.2 ug DNA per replicate equaled roughly 29,000 T cell genomes. Sequenced by immunoSEQ multiplex PCR; TCRdb stores in-frame clones only, minus some. The sample yields roughly 2,000,000 clones, about 95% seen once. Sequencing was carried out using naive CD8+ T cells sorted from blood. The receptor comes from a man between 18 and 29 years old in good health.

CDR3: CASSLRFGLAGVNTGELFF. The CDR3 DNA reads TGTGCCAGCAGTCTAAGATTCGGACTAGCGGGAGTAAACACCGGGGAGCTGTTTTTT. The gene calls are TRBV7-9 and TRBJ2-2; 13 positions agree with TRBD2. V dropped 6 bases and J dropped 2; count of bases not matched to a gene: 12. The germline CDR1 and CDR2 sequences are SEHNR and FQNEAQ (reference sequence). The CDR3 has 19 residues.